The entry below describes one T cell receptor beta chain. The antigen is unknown. This sample was taken from a study of T cell responses to AZD1222 COVID-19 vaccine. The study's findings and limits: Baseline serology detected seropositivity in only five or six AZD1222 recipients. Breadth and depth of Spike-specific TCRs rose after two AZD1222 doses. There were mostly white British donors and more females than males, and clonal diversity was possibly underestimated. Vaccine-associated CD4 TCRs spanned spike, dominant at 160-218 and 743-854.

This table comes from immunoSEQ multiplex PCR, and its TCRdb copy is limited to in-frame clones, with some not included. The data show approximately 110,000 clones, 75% to 90% seen once. This CDR3 has 17 amino acids. V lost 2 bases and J lost 1; bases outside the gene matches: 8. Germline V lookup: CDR1 WSHSY, CDR2 SAAADI. Specimen: peripheral blood, collected 28 days after the second AZD1222 dose. The chain uses TRBV10-2 and TRBJ2-7, with 10 positions matching TRBD2. This TCR was sampled from an adult who received the AZD1222 COVID-19 vaccine. As DNA, the CDR3 is TGCGCCAGCAGTGAGACTAGCGGGGCGTTCGGTTCCTACGAGCAGTACTTC. Translation gives CASSETSGAFGSYEQYF.